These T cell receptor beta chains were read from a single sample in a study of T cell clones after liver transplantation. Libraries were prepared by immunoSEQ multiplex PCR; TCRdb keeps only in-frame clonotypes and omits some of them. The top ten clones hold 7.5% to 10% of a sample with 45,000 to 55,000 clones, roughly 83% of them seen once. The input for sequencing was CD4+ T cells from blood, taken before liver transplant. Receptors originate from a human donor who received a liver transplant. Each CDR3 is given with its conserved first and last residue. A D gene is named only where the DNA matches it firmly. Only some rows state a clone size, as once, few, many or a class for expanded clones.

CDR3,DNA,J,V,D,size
CASSLIGTSGRPTQYF,TGTGCCAGCAGCTTAATTGGGACTAGCGGGAGGCCTACGCAGTATTTT,TRBJ2-3,TRBV7-2,TRBD2,-
CASSPPRTGREAKNIQYF,TGTGCCAGCAGCCCGCCCAGGACCGGGCGAGAGGCCAAAAACATTCAGTACTTC,TRBJ2-4,TRBV13,-,-
CASSSLSGRVGEQYF,TGTGCCAGCAGTTCCCTTAGCGGGAGGGTGGGGGAGCAGTACTTC,TRBJ2-7,TRBV28,TRBD2,few
CAISYGQALSGANVLTF,TGTGCCATCAGTTACGGACAGGCCCTCTCTGGGGCCAACGTCCTGACTTTC,TRBJ2-6,TRBV10-3,TRBD1,-
CASSPGTLETQYF,TGTGCCAGCAGCCCCGGGACTCTAGAGACCCAGTACTTC,TRBJ2-5,TRBV7-9,-,-
CATVRGAEKNIQYF,TGTGCCACGGTACGTGGGGCCGAGAAAAACATTCAGTACTTC,TRBJ2-4,TRBV21-1,-,-
CASELSRGDSYEQYF,TGTGCCAGCGAGCTGTCCAGGGGGGATTCCTACGAGCAGTACTTC,TRBJ2-7,TRBV6-1,-,-
CASSLDGTYGYTF,TGTGCCAGCAGTTTGGACGGGACCTATGGCTACACCTTC,TRBJ1-2,TRBV28,-,-
CASSLVAPQADTQYF,TGTGCCAGCAGCTTAGTAGCGCCCCAGGCGGATACGCAGTATTTT,TRBJ2-3,TRBV7-9,-,-
CASSSGTLGELFF,TGTGCCAGCAGCTCAGGGACACTCGGGGAGCTGTTTTTT,TRBJ2-2,TRBV7-3,-,-
CACRTSGGQTQYF,TGTGCCTGCCGGACTAGCGGGGGGCAGACCCAGTACTTC,TRBJ2-5,TRBV19,TRBD2,-
CASSIRLSYNEQFF,TGTGCCAGTAGTATAAGGCTCTCCTACAATGAGCAGTTCTTC,TRBJ2-1,TRBV19,-,-
CASRGTGRNEKLFF,TGTGCCAGCAGAGGGACAGGACGGAATGAAAAACTGTTTTTT,TRBJ1-4,TRBV25-1,TRBD1,once
CASSLAGGSGVGELFF,TGTGCCAGCAGCTTAGCGGGGGGTAGCGGAGTCGGGGAGCTGTTTTTT,TRBJ2-2,TRBV7-2,-,-
CASSSGTKGLVGEQFF,TGTGCCAGCTCATCAGGGACAAAAGGCCTGGTTGGTGAGCAGTTCTTC,TRBJ2-1,TRBV18,-,-
CASNRGGTEAFF,TGTGCCAGCAATCGGGGGGGGACTGAAGCTTTCTTT,TRBJ1-1,TRBV6-5,-,-
CASSLTSGAYYEQYF,TGCGCCAGCAGCTTAACTAGCGGGGCTTACTACGAGCAGTACTTC,TRBJ2-7,TRBV5-1,TRBD2,-
CASSVAALSPGYTF,TGTGCCAGCAGCGTAGCCGCCCTCTCCCCGGGCTACACCTTC,TRBJ1-2,TRBV9,-,-
CASSLVIATNEKLFF,TGTGCCAGCAGCTTAGTGATTGCAACTAATGAAAAACTGTTTTTT,TRBJ1-4,TRBV7-2,-,-
CASSPRSGRAGSYEQYF,TGTGCCAGCAGCCCGCGTAGCGGGAGGGCCGGGTCCTACGAGCAGTACTTC,TRBJ2-7,TRBV9,TRBD2,once
CSAEIGTDYEQYF,TGCAGCGCTGAGATAGGGACGGACTACGAGCAGTACTTC,TRBJ2-7,TRBV29-1,-,-
CASSLPGPTKNIQYF,TGTGCCAGCAGCCTACCGGGCCCAACCAAAAACATTCAGTACTTC,TRBJ2-4,TRBV28,-,-
CASSISGLAGVDEQFF,TGTGCCAGCAGCATATCGGGACTAGCGGGAGTCGATGAGCAGTTCTTC,TRBJ2-1,TRBV7-2,TRBD2,-
CASSQRQGSGETQYF,TGCGCCAGCAGCCAGAGGCAGGGATCGGGAGAGACCCAGTACTTC,TRBJ2-5,TRBV4-1,-,-
CASSDQGNEKLFF,TGTGCCAGCAGTGATCAGGGGAATGAAAAACTGTTTTTT,TRBJ1-4,TRBV25-1,-,-
CASSLAGTSAYNEQFF,TGCGCCAGCAGCTTGGCCGGGACTAGCGCCTACAATGAGCAGTTCTTC,TRBJ2-1,TRBV5-1,TRBD2,-
CASSVAAGVYEQYF,TGTGCCAGCAGCGTAGCAGCTGGGGTCTACGAGCAGTACTTC,TRBJ2-7,TRBV7-9,-,-
CASRLAGDWNEQFF,TGTGCCAGCAGACTAGCGGGGGATTGGAATGAGCAGTTCTTC,TRBJ2-1,TRBV6-5,TRBD2,-
CASSWTSGSSEQFF,TGTGCCAGCAGCTGGACTAGCGGGAGTTCTGAGCAGTTCTTC,TRBJ2-1,TRBV11-3,TRBD2,-
CASSSGSSKEQFF,TGTGCCAGCAGTTCTGGCAGTTCTAAGGAGCAGTTCTTC,TRBJ2-1,TRBV27,-,once
CASSLAPGILEKLFF,TGTGCCAGCAGCTTAGCGCCAGGGATTCTTGAAAAACTGTTTTTT,TRBJ1-4,TRBV7-8,-,-
CASSFGRGSGTDTQYF,TGTGCCAGCAGCTTTGGTCGTGGGTCCGGCACAGATACGCAGTATTTT,TRBJ2-3,TRBV11-3,-,-
CASSDTGYFQPQHF,TGTGCCAGCAGCGATACAGGGTATTTTCAGCCCCAGCATTTT,TRBJ1-5,TRBV2,-,medium-sized
CASSLLDSRNTGELFF,TGTGCCAGCAGCCTCCTAGATAGCAGGAACACCGGGGAGCTGTTTTTT,TRBJ2-2,TRBV7-3,-,-
CASSLESDATDTQYF,TGTGCCAGCAGCCTTGAGTCGGACGCCACAGATACGCAGTATTTT,TRBJ2-3,TRBV7-3,-,few
CASRERGGYQETQYF,TGTGCCAGTAGGGAGCGGGGGGGGTACCAAGAGACCCAGTACTTC,TRBJ2-5,TRBV19,TRBD2,-
CASSLTWTGQSKGYTF,TGCGCCAGCAGCTTGACTTGGACAGGCCAGAGTAAGGGCTACACCTTC,TRBJ1-2,TRBV5-1,TRBD1,-
CASSSQGRREGSPLHF,TGCGCCAGCAGCTCCCAGGGACGGAGGGAAGGATCACCCCTCCACTTT,TRBJ1-6,TRBV5-1,-,-